The 8 T cell receptor beta chains below come from one sample, sequenced in a study of blood T cell repertoires in COVID-19. Clones were sequenced by immunoSEQ multiplex PCR, and TCRdb holds only the in-frame ones, with some missing. Seen here are approximately 210,000 clones, 84% observed once, and the top ten hold 20%. Sequencing was performed on peripheral blood. The origin of the receptors is a man aged 30-40 years with active or convalescent COVID-19.

This clone appeared a single time. The chain couples TRBV10-3 to TRBJ2-3, with a possible D match to TRBD2 (6 bases). Germline assignment: CDR1 ENHRY and CDR2 SYGVKD. With 3 bases removed from V and 3 bases from J, the gap between germline ends came to 10 bases. The CDR3 sequence is 14 residues long. This chain's CDR3 is CAISDLGGTDTQYF. CDR3 DNA sequence: TGTGCCATCAGTGATCTGGGGGGAACAGATACGCAGTATTTT.

The rearrangement uses TRBV4-1 and TRBJ2-1, with 9 nucleotides matching TRBD1. J was trimmed by 10 bases and V by 1 base; bases with no gene match: 8. This CDR3 has 15 amino acids. Germline V lookup: CDR1 MGHRA, CDR2 YSYEKL. Here the CDR3 reads CASSQGGYRGQEQFF. CDR3 sequence (DNA): TGCGCCAGCAGCCAAGGGGGGTACAGGGGGCAAGAGCAGTTCTTC.

The chain uses TRBV15 and TRBJ1-6; possibly TRBD1 for D (5 bases). V lost 1 base and J 5 bases, leaving 12 bases between the germline ends. Germline V gene lookup returns CDR1 LNHNV and CDR2 YYDKDF (reference sequence). The CDR3 is 16 amino acids. The CDR3 is CATSRGGGFDNSPLHF. The CDR3 DNA follows: TGTGCCACCAGCAGAGGGGGGGGATTCGATAATTCACCCCTCCACTTT.

J is TRBJ1-1 and V is TRBV7-2; tentatively, D is TRBD1 (5 bases). This CDR3 comprises 14 residues. CDR1 SGHTA and CDR2 FQGNSA come from the germline V gene. V lost 1 base and J 7 bases, leaving 13 bases between the germline ends. The CDR3 here is CASSLEGRAGEAFF. CDR3 DNA: TGTGCCAGCAGCTTAGAAGGCAGGGCAGGTGAAGCTTTCTTT.

The V gene is TRBV27, the J gene TRBJ1-5; D call uncertain. This CDR3 comprises 15 residues. V was pared by 2 bases and J by 6 bases, with 14 bases between. Germline CDR1 and CDR2: MNHEY and SMNVEV (reference sequence). CDR3: CASSLGSGYGQPQHF. The CDR3 DNA reads TGTGCCAGCAGTTTAGGGTCGGGGTACGGTCAGCCCCAGCATTTT.

This clone was observed a single time. The chain carries TRBV5-1 and TRBJ1-2, with TRBD1 as a possible D gene (6 bases). V was cut by 3 bases and J by 7 bases, with 10 bases left in between. The CDR3 has 12 amino acids. CDR1 and CDR2 from the germline V gene are SGHRS and YFSETQ. The CDR3 protein is CASSSDRFGYTF. CDR3 nucleotides: TGCGCCAGCAGCTCCGACAGGTTTGGCTACACCTTC. Full variable domain (missing parts from reference TRBV5-1 and TRBJ1-2): KAGVTQTPRYLIKTRGQQVTLSCSPISGHRSVSWYQQTPGQGLQFLFEYFSETQRNKGNFPGRFSGRQFSNSRSEMNVSTLELGDSALYLCASSSDRFGYTFGSGTRLTVV.

The chain recombines TRBV2 with TRBJ2-7; 9 bases are a match to TRBD2. The V and J ends lost 7 bases and 6 bases, in that order; junction bases with no gene match: 10. Germline V gives CDR1 SNHLY, CDR2 FYNNEI. The CDR3 spans 14 residues. The CDR3 is CASKLAGGPIEQYF. In nucleotides, the CDR3 is TGTGCCAGCAAGCTTGCGGGAGGGCCGATCGAGCAGTACTTC.

The gene calls are TRBV18 and TRBJ1-2; D is possibly TRBD1 (5 bases). Trimming pared 3 bases from V and 8 bases from J, leaving 16 bases between. Germline V gives CDR1 KGHSH, CDR2 LQKENI. CDR3 length: 14 residues. CDR3: CASSPTDSLGGYTF. The CDR3, as DNA: TGTGCCAGCTCACCGACTGACAGCCTCGGGGGCTACACCTTC.